Listed here are 31 T cell receptor beta chains from one sample, sequenced in a study of cytomegalovirus exposure and HLA in healthy donors. PCR involved 60 Vbeta and 13 Jbeta primers. Assay: immunoSEQ multiplex PCR; the TCRdb copy retains only in-frame clones and omits some. The top ten clones hold roughly 1.5% of a sample with around 180,000 clones, 70% to 80% of them seen once. Input material: PBMCs. These receptors were collected from a woman aged 50 to 60 in good health and CMV-seronegative.

The chain combines TRBV6-1 with TRBJ1-2; 9 positions agree with TRBD1. V was pared by 10 bases and J by 0 bases, with 3 bases of the junction left unmatched. Looked up from germline, CDR1 is MNHNS and CDR2 is SASEGT. CDR3 length: 13 residues. For the CDR3, the DNA is TGTGCCACGGGGACAGGGCCTAACTATGGCTACACCTTC. It encodes CATGTGPNYGYTF.

J is TRBJ2-1 and V is TRBV28, with 9 bases identical to TRBD2. The CDR3 covers 15 residues. CDR1 is MDHEN and CDR2 is SYDVKM in the germline V gene. Trimming removed 7 bases from V and 7 bases from J; junction bases left unmatched: 11. The CDR3 coding sequence is TGTGCCAGCATTGTAGCGGGAGTAGGGAGGAATGAGCAGTTCTTC. Protein: CASIVAGVGRNEQFF.

This clone was picked up a small number of times. V and J are TRBV6-1 and TRBJ1-1; D is undetermined. Germline V gives CDR1 MNHNS, CDR2 SASEGT. This CDR3 is 12 amino acids long. V lost 2 bases to trimming and J lost 8 bases, with 9 bases between them. The CDR3 sequence: CASSEQTREAFF. In DNA form, the CDR3 reads TGTGCCAGCAGTGAACAAACGCGAGAAGCTTTCTTT.

V is TRBV5-1 and J is TRBJ2-1; unclear D gene. Germline values: CDR1 SGHRS, CDR2 YFSETQ. The V and J ends lost 0 bases and 10 bases respectively, with 5 bases between them. This CDR3 contains 11 residues. DNA of the CDR3: TGCGCCAGCAGCTTGGCCCAGGAGCAGTTCTTC. It is translated as CASSLAQEQFF. Full variable domain (remainder filled in from reference TRBV5-1 and TRBJ2-1): KAGVTQTPRYLIKTRGQQVTLSCSPISGHRSVSWYQQTPGQGLQFLFEYFSETQRNKGNFPGRFSGRQFSNSRSEMNVSTLELGDSALYLCASSLAQEQFFGPGTRLTVL.

The chain links TRBV18 to TRBJ1-1; TRBD1 might be the D (6 bases). The germline V gene has CDR1 KGHSH and CDR2 LQKENI. V lost 5 bases, J lost 4 bases, and 20 bases lay in between. The CDR3 is 16 residues long. This chain's CDR3 is CASSIITGILVTEAFF. The CDR3 DNA reads TGTGCCAGCTCAATTATCACAGGGATTTTGGTCACTGAAGCTTTCTTT.

The CDR3 reads CASSYSTGYGYTF. The CDR3 DNA is TGTGCCAGCAGTTACTCGACAGGGTATGGCTACACCTTC. This chain links TRBV6-6 with TRBJ1-2, with TRBD1 matching 7 bases. From germline, CDR1 is MNHNY and CDR2 SVGAGI (reference sequence). V lost 0 bases, J lost 5 bases, and 0 bases stayed unmatched. This CDR3 is 13 amino acids long.

This clone occurred once. V gene TRBV10-3 combines with J gene TRBJ2-3; 11 bases map to TRBD2. Trimming at V came to 4 bases and at J to 1 base, leaving 4 bases not matched to a gene. The length of the CDR3 is 16 residues. The germline V gene encodes CDR1 ENHRY and CDR2 SYGVKD. CDR3: CAISGLLAGGTDTQYF. DNA of the CDR3: TGTGCCATCAGTGGTCTACTAGCGGGGGGCACAGATACGCAGTATTTT.

This clone was counted a single time. The chain has TRBV5-6 and TRBJ2-5; the match to TRBD1 covers 11 bases. J lost 3 bases, V lost 4 bases, and 5 bases had no gene match. Germline CDR1 SGHDT, CDR2 YYEEEE. The CDR3 sequence is 15 residues long. Here the CDR3 reads CASSKDRGLEETQYF. The CDR3 region has the DNA TGTGCCAGCAGCAAGGACAGGGGGCTGGAAGAGACCCAGTACTTC.

This chain links TRBV5-1 with TRBJ1-2; no clear D. This CDR3 contains 13 residues. V lost 4 bases and J lost 6, with 13 bases in between. From germline, CDR1 is SGHRS and CDR2 YFSETQ. The DNA for the CDR3 is TGCGCCAGCAGCACCGGGAGTATCGATGGCTACACCTTC. Protein: CASSTGSIDGYTF.

The genes are TRBV5-1 and TRBJ2-3, with 7 bases aligning to TRBD1. V dropped 4 bases and J dropped 3; count of bases not matched to a gene: 2. This CDR3 region has 13 residues. Germline assignment: CDR1 SGHRS and CDR2 YFSETQ. CDR3 protein: CASSKDRTDTQYF. The CDR3 DNA is TGCGCCAGCAGCAAGGACAGGACAGATACGCAGTATTTT.

The chain combines TRBV7-8 with TRBJ2-1; 11 bases agree with TRBD2. The CDR3 has 20 amino acids. The J segment lost 9 bases and the V segment lost 5 bases, leaving 24 bases of the junction unmatched. Germline V gene lookup returns CDR1 SGHVS and CDR2 FQNEAQ. In DNA form, the CDR3 reads TGTGCCAGCAGCCCCGACAGGAGTAGCGGGAGGGGGCCCGGGGCGGGTGAGCAGTTCTTC. Its protein is CASSPDRSSGRGPGAGEQFF.

V and J are TRBV19 and TRBJ2-7; D is possibly TRBD1 (6 bases). This CDR3 is 13 amino acids long. The V gene lost 6 bases and the J gene lost 2 bases, with 11 bases spanning the gap. Germline lookup yields CDR1 LNHDA and CDR2 SQIVND (reference sequence). The CDR3 nucleotides are TGTGCCAGTAGCGACAGGCCGACCTACGAGCAGTACTTC. It encodes CASSDRPTYEQYF.

The rearrangement links TRBV6-5 to TRBJ1-6, with D maybe TRBD1 (6 bases). With 8 bases removed from V and 0 bases from J, the gap between germline ends came to 11 bases. Germline V lookup: CDR1 MNHEY, CDR2 SVGAGI. The CDR3 is made up of 15 amino acids. DNA for the CDR3: TGTGCCAGCGGACAGCTAAGCTCCTATAATTCACCCCTCCACTTT. Translating it yields CASGQLSSYNSPLHF.

The chain joins TRBV19 to TRBJ1-2; a weak D match, TRBD1 (5 bases). This CDR3 has 16 amino acids. Germline V CDR1 and CDR2: LNHDA, SQIVND (reference sequence). Trimming stripped 7 bases from V and 3 bases from J, with 21 bases between. The CDR3 loop is CASTMPGLRVDYGYTF. The CDR3 DNA is TGTGCCAGTACGATGCCGGGACTGAGAGTAGACTATGGCTACACCTTC.

This chain connects TRBV14 to TRBJ1-4, with D hard to call. The CDR3 runs 14 residues. The germline V gene encodes CDR1 SGHDN and CDR2 FVKESK. Trimming shortened V by 0 bases and J by 4 bases, and 6 bases separated the two germline ends. CDR3 residues: CASSQDRNNEKLFF. CDR3 bases: TGTGCCAGCAGCCAAGACAGGAATAATGAAAAACTGTTTTTT.

The chain combines TRBV21-1 with TRBJ2-3; the D call of TRBD2 is as the table states it, not checked on the DNA. TRBV21-1 is annotated as a pseudogene. The CDR3 spans 22 residues. The CDR3 is CASSKGQAGGSPPLPSTDTQYF. The CDR3 nucleotides read TGTGCCAGCAGCAAAGGGCAAGCGGGAGGGTCTCCCCCTCTTCCTAGCACAGATACGCAGTATTTT.

This clone was observed a few times. This rearrangement joins TRBV27 to TRBJ1-1, with no clear D. The CDR3 sequence is 13 residues long. V dropped 2 bases and J dropped 1 base, with 5 bases sitting between them. Germline V lookup: CDR1 MNHEY, CDR2 SMNVEV (reference sequence). The CDR3 region is CASSLAKNTEAFF. The CDR3 DNA is TGTGCCAGCAGTTTAGCGAAGAACACTGAAGCTTTCTTT.

The chain combines TRBV7-9 with TRBJ1-1, with unresolved D. The V end was cut by 7 bases, the J end by 6 bases, with 9 bases between. This CDR3 spans 11 amino acids. CDR1 is SEHNR, CDR2 FQNEAQ, per germline (reference sequence). The chain's CDR3 is CASTERAEAFF. CDR3 nucleotide sequence: TGTGCCAGCACCGAACGGGCTGAAGCTTTCTTT.

The chain carries TRBV7-9 and TRBJ1-1; D remains unclear. With 3 bases removed from V and 6 bases from J, the gap between germline ends came to 8 bases. Germline loops: CDR1 SEHNR, CDR2 FQNEAQ (reference sequence). The CDR3 sequence is 12 residues long. This chain's CDR3 is CASSFTISEAFF. As DNA, the CDR3 is TGTGCCAGCAGCTTCACAATTTCTGAAGCTTTCTTT.

The chain employs TRBV2 and TRBJ2-1, with a weak D call TRBD2 (6 bases). Germline V CDR1 and CDR2: SNHLY, FYNNEI. Trimming cost V 6 bases and J 7 bases, with 13 bases left between them. CDR3 size: 13 residues. The CDR3 DNA reads as TGTGCCAGCAGAGAGACGGGAGTTAATGAGCAGTTCTTC. It codes for CASRETGVNEQFF. The full variable domain, rest sourced from reference TRBV2 and TRBJ2-1, is EPEVTQTPSHQVTQMGQEVILRCVPISNHLYFYWYRQILGQKVEFLVSFYNNEISEKSEIFDDQFSVERPDGSNFTLKIRSTKLEDSAMYFCASRETGVNEQFFGPGTRLTVL.

The chain couples TRBV7-2 to TRBJ2-2, with 7 bases lining up with TRBD2. CDR3 length: 15 amino acids. The germline CDR1 and CDR2 sequences are SGHTA and FQGNSA. J lost 7 bases, V lost 6 bases, and 11 bases had no gene match. CDR3 amino acids: CASRERAGEGGELFF. The CDR3 region has the DNA TGTGCCAGCAGGGAGAGGGCGGGAGAGGGCGGGGAGCTGTTTTTT.

This chain joins TRBV7-2 and TRBJ2-1; a possible D gene is TRBD2 (5 bases). CDR1 and CDR2 from the germline V gene are SGHTA and FQGNSA. CDR3 length equals 15 residues. Trimming stripped 0 bases from V and 0 bases from J, with 6 bases between. CDR3 protein: CASSLAGDSYNEQFF. The DNA of the CDR3 is TGTGCCAGCAGCTTAGCGGGAGACTCCTACAATGAGCAGTTCTTC.

The chain links TRBV30 to TRBJ1-2; perhaps TRBD1 as D (6 bases). The V gene lost 0 bases and the J gene lost 5 bases, with 19 bases spanning the gap. CDR1 and CDR2 from the germline V gene are GTSNPN and SVGIG (reference sequence). This CDR3 spans 16 amino acids. CDR3: CAWSVLPGQALYGYTF. The CDR3 DNA sequence: TGTGCCTGGAGTGTATTACCGGGACAAGCACTATATGGCTACACCTTC. Full variable domain (rest looked up from reference TRBV30 and TRBJ1-2): SQTIHQWPATLVQPVGSPLSLECTVEGTSNPNLYWYRQAAGRGLQLLFYSVGIGQISSEVPQNLSASRPQDRQFILSSKKLLLSDSGFYLCAWSVLPGQALYGYTFGSGTRLTVV.

The chain combines TRBV9 with TRBJ2-1; 11 positions agree with TRBD2. V shed 4 bases and J 8 bases; nucleotides not matched to a gene: 5. The CDR3 sequence is 14 residues long. The germline CDR1 and CDR2 sequences are SGDLS and YYNGEE. CDR3 residues: CASSPSGGSYEQFF. The CDR3 DNA is TGTGCCAGCAGCCCTAGCGGGGGGTCTTATGAGCAGTTCTTC.

A note on this clone: Other nucleotide sequences in the sample specify the same CDR3. The chain recombines TRBV5-1 with TRBJ2-5, with 10 positions matching TRBD2. V trimming: 2 bases; J trimming: 1 base; junction bases outside the gene matches: 5. The CDR3 contains 16 residues. CDR1 SGHRS and CDR2 YFSETQ come from the germline V gene. The CDR3 sequence: CASSLGLAGVQETQYF. The CDR3 nucleotides are TGCGCCAGCAGCTTAGGGCTAGCGGGGGTCCAAGAGACCCAGTACTTC.

The V call is TRBV6-6, the J call TRBJ1-1; 7 bases match TRBD1. CDR3 length: 15 residues. The V gene end was trimmed by 4 bases and the J gene end by 1 base; junction bases not matched to a gene: 6. Looked up from germline, CDR1 is MNHNY and CDR2 is SVGAGI (reference sequence). CDR3 in amino acids: CASSSHTGANTEAFF. The CDR3 DNA reads as TGTGCCAGCAGTTCCCACACAGGGGCGAACACTGAAGCTTTCTTT.

The V and J genes are TRBV5-4 and TRBJ2-5; the match to TRBD1 covers 7 bases. The germline V gene encodes CDR1 SGHNT and CDR2 YYREEE (reference sequence). This CDR3 contains 16 residues. V lost 3 bases, J lost 2 bases, and 10 bases stayed unmatched. The CDR3 loop is CASSSRQGPSQETQYF. The CDR3 DNA sequence: TGTGCCAGCAGCTCCCGACAGGGACCCTCTCAAGAGACCCAGTACTTC.

The chain has TRBV29-1 and TRBJ1-2, with D uncertain. The CDR3 spans 13 residues. V lost 7 bases and J lost 5, with 17 bases in between. The germline V gene has CDR1 SQVTM and CDR2 ANQGSEA. CDR3 protein: CSAEGGSLYGYTF. The CDR3 DNA sequence: TGCAGCGCGGAGGGAGGGAGTTTGTATGGCTACACCTTC.

The gene calls are TRBV12-5 and TRBJ1-5; 10 bases are a match to TRBD1. Trimming removed 2 bases from V and 3 bases from J; junction bases left unmatched: 4. This CDR3 is built from 16 residues. In germline, CDR1 is LGHNT, CDR2 FRNRAP. CDR3 nucleotides: TGTGCTAGTGGTTTGATCCGACAGGGGGCCAATCAGCCCCAGCATTTT. It specifies CASGLIRQGANQPQHF.

This chain links TRBV5-4 with TRBJ1-2, with TRBD1 identical over 8 bases. V shed 2 bases and J 7 bases; nucleotides not matched to a gene: 13. Germline CDR1 reads SGHNT; CDR2 reads YYREEE (reference sequence). CDR3 length: 16 amino acids. The CDR3 reads CASSFGTGQGRPGYTF. Here the CDR3 DNA reads TGTGCCAGCAGCTTCGGTACCGGACAGGGTCGACCTGGCTACACCTTC.

The V and J genes are TRBV6-5 and TRBJ2-1, with a tentative D call TRBD2 (6 bases). Deletions cut 11 bases from V and 3 bases from J, with 11 bases between. Germline-derived CDR1 and CDR2 are MNHEY and SVGAGI. There are 12 residues in the CDR3. DNA of the CDR3: TGTGCCTGCGGGACTCTCTACAATGAGCAGTTCTTC. It is translated as CACGTLYNEQFF.